This T cell receptor beta chain was captured in a study of cytomegalovirus exposure and HLA in healthy donors. Points from the study as a whole: A few of the chains that were CMV-associated were confirmed in vitro to be specific for CMV antigens. Productive status was seen about 90% or about 30% of the time for most TCR beta V segments in an earlier analysis. It was reportedly the case that the classifier diagnosed cytomegalovirus status with high specificity and sensitivity. It was reported that TCR beta sequences correctly inferred the HLA-A and HLA-B alleles for most subjects.

Concerning this clone: The antigen is undetermined.

Germline lookup yields CDR1 SGHAT and CDR2 FQNNGV. This CDR3 region has 13 residues. Between the trimmed V and J ends, which lost 0 bases and 4 bases, there was a span of 4 bases. Vbeta (60) and Jbeta (13) primers were used in the PCR. TCRdb's table, derived via immunoSEQ multiplex PCR, lists solely in-frame clones and lacks some. This sample yields 130,000 or so clones, of which 88% are seen a single time; roughly 0.5% belongs to the top ten. The sequenced sample consisted of PBMCs. The receptor comes from a woman in her thirties or forties in good health and CMV-seronegative. The chain employs TRBV11-2 and TRBJ2-1; D gene ambiguous. CDR3 residues: CASSLDPYNEQFF. CDR3 coding DNA: TGTGCCAGCAGCTTAGATCCGTACAATGAGCAGTTCTTC.